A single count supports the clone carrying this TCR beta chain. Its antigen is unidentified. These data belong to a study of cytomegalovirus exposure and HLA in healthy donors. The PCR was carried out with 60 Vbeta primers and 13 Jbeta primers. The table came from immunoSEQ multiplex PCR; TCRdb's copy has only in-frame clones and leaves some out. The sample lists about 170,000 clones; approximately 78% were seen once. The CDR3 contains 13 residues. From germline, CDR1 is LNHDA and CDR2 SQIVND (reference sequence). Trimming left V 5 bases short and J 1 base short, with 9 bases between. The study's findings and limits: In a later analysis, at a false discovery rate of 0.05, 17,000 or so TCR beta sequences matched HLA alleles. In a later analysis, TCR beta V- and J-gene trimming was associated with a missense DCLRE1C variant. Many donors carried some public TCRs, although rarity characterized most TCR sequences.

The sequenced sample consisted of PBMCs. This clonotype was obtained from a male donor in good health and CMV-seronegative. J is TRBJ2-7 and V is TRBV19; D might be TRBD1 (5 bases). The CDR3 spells CASSYDRSYEQYF. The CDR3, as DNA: TGTGCCAGTAGTTACGACAGATCCTACGAGCAGTACTTC.